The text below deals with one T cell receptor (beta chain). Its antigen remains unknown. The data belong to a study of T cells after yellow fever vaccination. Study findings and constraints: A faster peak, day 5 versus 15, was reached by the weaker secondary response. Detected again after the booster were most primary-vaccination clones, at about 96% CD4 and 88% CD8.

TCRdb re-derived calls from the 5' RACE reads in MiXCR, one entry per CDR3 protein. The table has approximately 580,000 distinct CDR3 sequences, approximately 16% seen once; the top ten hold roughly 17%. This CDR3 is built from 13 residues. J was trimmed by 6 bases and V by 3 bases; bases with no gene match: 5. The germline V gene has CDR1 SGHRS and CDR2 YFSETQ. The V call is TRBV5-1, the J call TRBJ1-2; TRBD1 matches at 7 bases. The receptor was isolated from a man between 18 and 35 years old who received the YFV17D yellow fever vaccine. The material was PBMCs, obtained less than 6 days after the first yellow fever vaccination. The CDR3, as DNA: TGCGCCAGCAGCTCTGGACAGGTGGATGGCTACACCTTC. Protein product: CASSSGQVDGYTF. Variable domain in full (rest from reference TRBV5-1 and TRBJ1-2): KAGVTQTPRYLIKTRGQQVTLSCSPISGHRSVSWYQQTPGQGLQFLFEYFSETQRNKGNFPGRFSGRQFSNSRSEMNVSTLELGDSALYLCASSSGQVDGYTFGSGTRLTVV.